The subject of this entry is one T cell receptor (beta chain). The antigen this receptor binds is unknown. Base qualities were left out, and no much larger clone turns up one base away. The data stem from a study of regulatory T cells in long-lasting Graves disease (dated by TCRdb to the early 2020s). With respect to the entire study: Persistent Graves' disease was defined as antithyroid drug treatment for over 5 years with persistently positive TSH receptor autoantibodies. Persistent Graves' disease patients were compared with newly diagnosed Graves' disease patients by peripheral blood TCR sequencing and RNA sequencing. TCR sequencing covered about 13 persistent and roughly 20 newly diagnosed Graves' disease patients, around 33 samples in total. Persistent Graves' disease patients in the clinical cohort had taken antithyroid drugs for roughly 10 years on average. The study was registered as a clinical trial and conducted in China. What the work shows at the level of the full study, not this receptor alone: The small sample size was acknowledged by the authors as a limitation that may reduce accuracy. Only the TCR beta chain was sequenced and analyzed. Compared with newly diagnosed patients, persistent Graves' disease patients had lower TCR Shannon entropy and fewer highly expanded clones, which suggests clonal expansion. Preferential use of TRBV28, TRBJ1-2 and TRBJ2-5 was observed in persistent disease, whereas TRBV20-1 and TRBJ2-1 were favored in newly diagnosed disease. Patients with persistent disease shared more public clonotypes (about 2,900) than newly diagnosed patients did (more than 900). Because the primary lesion, thyroid tissue, could not be accessed, the study looked at peripheral blood alone.

The sample's time point, from its label and the paper: persistent/refractory GD, antithyroid drugs over 5 years with positive TRAb. RNA was extracted from PBMCs in TRIzol for both TCR sequencing and RNA sequencing. The diagnosis of Graves' disease was made according to American Thyroid Association guidelines. The patients came from an endocrinology department in Xi'an, China. Each patient gave 9 to 10 milliliters of peripheral blood, collected in an EDTA anticoagulant tube. Ficoll Paque Plus density gradient separation was used to isolate PBMCs, and no further T cell sorting was done. RNA quality was checked with an Agilent 2100 Bioanalyzer and agarose gel, and concentration with a NanoDrop 2000. V loses 1 base, J loses 15 bases, and the germline ends lie 18 bases apart. The CDR3 sequence holds 14 residues, the cysteine and phenylalanine included. Of the read, only the CDR3 DNA is kept; its 42 bases are in frame from base 1. CDR1 and CDR2 (SNHLY, FYNNEI) derive from the germline V gene.

The method was multiplex PCR. This sample was sequenced with an Illumina HiSeq 4000. iRepertoire HTBI primers and Arm-PCR amplification of CDR3 regions were used to construct TCR beta libraries. Gel purification was performed on PCR products prior to sequencing. In the authors' own workflow: Gene usage analysis of CDR3 amino acid clonotypes used the 62 TRBV and some 13 TRBJ segments found across samples. COPE and FqMerger were used to merge the filtered high-quality paired reads into contigs. BLAST was used to align contigs to IMGT TRBV, TRBD and TRBJ reference genes, with CDR3 defined following IMGT. Highly expanded clones were defined as clonotypes with a frequency above 0.1%. Shannon entropy served as the measure of repertoire diversity, while the Gini coefficient captured V-J evenness. Public clonotypes were defined as clonotypes shared by more than one individual. Using fastp trimming at Q25 and MiXCR clonotype assembly, TCRdb reanalyzed the public sequencing data and kept in-frame beta chains. Entries that share a CDR3 protein sequence are merged under the most common genes and DNA. The V and J calls were determined by TCRdb, not by the authors. This sample gives 600,000 to 850,000 distinct CDR3 sequences in total; 25% to 30% of them show up just once. Clones ranked in the top ten supply under 50% of the sample.

Recombination joined TRBV2 with TRBJ1-4; the D gene lacks a confident call. The sequencing here drew on peripheral blood mononuclear cells (PBMCs), taken when the disease was refractory, from a patient treated with antithyroid drugs. The sequence was obtained from a female donor with Graves disease. Here the CDR3 is given as CASSEGRSTFTVFF. The nucleotides read TGTGCCAGCAGTGAAGGACGCTCCACGTTCACAGTGTTTTTT.